In its sample, the clone carrying this T cell receptor beta chain ranks as medium-sized (0.01 to 0.1%). Losses at the gene ends were 0 bases for V and 0 bases for J; bases not matched to a gene: 16. CDR3 length: 19 residues. The germline CDR1 and CDR2 sequences are DFQATT and SNEGSKA (reference sequence). Documented time point: sample taken at primary tumor resection. Sequencing covered unsorted whole RNA taken from tumor, nontumor lung or frozen PBMC. This sample was included in a study of spatial heterogeneity in lung cancer. Individual TCR cDNA molecules each bore their own unique molecular identifier. Each CDR3 protein is one row after TCRdb ran MiXCR on the 5' RACE reads. This sample has 7,500 to 10,000 distinct CDR3 sequences, with about 16% found just once.

The receptor was derived from a male donor with early-stage non-small cell lung cancer. V is TRBV20-1 and J is TRBJ2-7; 8 bases are shared with TRBD1. Sequenced here: normal lung tissue next to the tumor, sampled at surgery. The CDR3 protein is CSARDGDKALGTGSYEQYF. In DNA, the CDR3 is TGCAGTGCTAGAGATGGAGACAAGGCGCTAGGGACAGGCTCCTACGAGCAGTACTTC.